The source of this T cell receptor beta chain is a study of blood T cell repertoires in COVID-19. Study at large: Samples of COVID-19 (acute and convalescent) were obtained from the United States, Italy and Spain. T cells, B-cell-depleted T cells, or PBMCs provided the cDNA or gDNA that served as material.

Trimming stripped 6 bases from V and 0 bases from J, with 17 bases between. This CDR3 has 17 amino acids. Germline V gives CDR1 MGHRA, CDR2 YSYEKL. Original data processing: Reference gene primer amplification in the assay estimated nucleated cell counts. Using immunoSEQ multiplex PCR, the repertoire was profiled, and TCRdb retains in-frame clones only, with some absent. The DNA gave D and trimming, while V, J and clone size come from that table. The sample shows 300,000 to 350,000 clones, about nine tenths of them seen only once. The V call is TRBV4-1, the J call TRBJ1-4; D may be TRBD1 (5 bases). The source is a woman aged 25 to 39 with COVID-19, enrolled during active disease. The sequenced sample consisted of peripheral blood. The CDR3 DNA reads TGCGCCAGCAGGCCAAGACAGACCTCCACAACTAATGAAAAACTGTTTTTT. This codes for CASRPRQTSTTNEKLFF.